A selection of T cell receptor beta chains follows, all from one sample in a study of blood T cell repertoires in COVID-19. Clones were sequenced by immunoSEQ multiplex PCR, and TCRdb holds only the in-frame ones, with some missing. The table records 110,000 or so clones, around 64% of them present only once. Sample: peripheral blood. Receptor source: a woman in her thirties or forties with acute or convalescent COVID-19. Both conserved end residues are part of each CDR3. The order of the fields is clone size, D gene, J gene, V gene, CDR3 protein, CDR3 DNA. D genes are given only for firm matches. The size field is filled for only some rows; it gives once, few, many or a size class.

clone_size: -; d_call: -; j_call: TRBJ2-1; v_call: TRBV11-2; cdr3_aa: CASSLYGARQFF; cdr3_nt: TGTGCCAGCAGCTTATACGGAGCTCGGCAGTTCTTC
clone_size: few; d_call: -; j_call: TRBJ2-7; v_call: TRBV28; cdr3_aa: CASSPGQRHEQYF; cdr3_nt: TGTGCCAGCAGCCCCGGACAAAGGCACGAGCAGTACTTC
clone_size: -; d_call: -; j_call: TRBJ2-7; v_call: TRBV12-3/TRBV12-4; cdr3_aa: CASSRSPLYEQYF; cdr3_nt: TGTGCCAGCAGCCGTAGCCCCCTCTACGAGCAGTACTTC
clone_size: -; d_call: TRBD1; j_call: TRBJ2-1; v_call: TRBV28; cdr3_aa: CASTGQDYNEQFF; cdr3_nt: TGTGCCAGCACGGGACAGGACTACAATGAGCAGTTCTTC
clone_size: -; d_call: TRBD1; j_call: TRBJ1-2; v_call: TRBV5-6; cdr3_aa: CASRVRDRGLLYGYTF; cdr3_nt: TGTGCCAGCAGGGTTCGGGACAGGGGGCTTCTCTATGGCTACACCTTC
clone_size: -; d_call: TRBD1; j_call: TRBJ2-1; v_call: TRBV29-1; cdr3_aa: CSGTGGGYNEQFF; cdr3_nt: TGCAGCGGGACAGGGGGCGGCTACAATGAGCAGTTCTTC
clone_size: once; d_call: -; j_call: TRBJ2-5; v_call: TRBV9; cdr3_aa: CASSVAGTTQETQYF; cdr3_nt: TGTGCCAGCAGCGTAGCTGGCACTACCCAAGAGACCCAGTACTTC
clone_size: -; d_call: -; j_call: TRBJ1-1; v_call: TRBV19; cdr3_aa: CASTPTARNTEAFF; cdr3_nt: TGTGCCAGTACCCCGACAGCCCGGAACACTGAAGCTTTCTTT
clone_size: -; d_call: -; j_call: TRBJ2-4; v_call: TRBV28; cdr3_aa: CASRQGRAKNIQYF; cdr3_nt: TGTGCCAGCAGACAGGGTCGGGCCAAAAACATTCAGTACTTC
clone_size: -; d_call: -; j_call: TRBJ1-2; v_call: TRBV3-1/TRBV3-2; cdr3_aa: CASSQATNYGYTF; cdr3_nt: TGTGCCAGCAGCCAAGCAACAAACTATGGCTACACCTTC
clone_size: -; d_call: TRBD1; j_call: TRBJ1-5; v_call: TRBV6-1; cdr3_aa: CASSELSGQGNQPQHF; cdr3_nt: TGTGCCAGCAGTGAACTTTCCGGACAGGGAAATCAGCCCCAGCATTTT
clone_size: -; d_call: -; j_call: TRBJ1-1; v_call: TRBV9; cdr3_aa: CASTKTVNTEAFF; cdr3_nt: TGTGCCAGCACGAAGACAGTTAACACTGAAGCTTTCTTT
clone_size: -; d_call: -; j_call: TRBJ2-7; v_call: TRBV7-2; cdr3_aa: CASSLSWGPREQYF; cdr3_nt: TGTGCCAGCAGTCTCTCTTGGGGGCCGAGGGAGCAGTACTTC
clone_size: -; d_call: TRBD2; j_call: TRBJ2-3; v_call: TRBV14; cdr3_aa: CASSQLQGGSDTQYF; cdr3_nt: TGTGCCAGCAGCCAACTTCAGGGAGGGTCAGATACGCAGTATTTT
clone_size: many; d_call: TRBD1; j_call: TRBJ1-2; v_call: TRBV3-1/TRBV3-2; cdr3_aa: CASSQGATGHYGYTF; cdr3_nt: TGTGCCAGCAGCCAAGGGGCGACAGGGCACTATGGCTACACCTTC
clone_size: -; d_call: -; j_call: TRBJ2-7; v_call: TRBV7-8; cdr3_aa: CASSLVRGEQYF; cdr3_nt: TGTGCCAGCAGCTTAGTACGGGGCGAGCAGTACTTC
clone_size: few; d_call: -; j_call: TRBJ1-6; v_call: TRBV5-6; cdr3_aa: CASSLVRGSINSPLHF; cdr3_nt: TGTGCCAGCAGCTTGGTAAGGGGGTCGATTAATTCACCCCTCCACTTT
clone_size: few; d_call: -; j_call: TRBJ2-1; v_call: TRBV29-1; cdr3_aa: CSVEATGTNEQFF; cdr3_nt: TGCAGCGTTGAGGCGACAGGAACCAATGAGCAGTTCTTC
clone_size: -; d_call: TRBD1; j_call: TRBJ2-7; v_call: TRBV5-1; cdr3_aa: CASSFGTGGYEQYF; cdr3_nt: TGCGCCAGCAGCTTCGGCACAGGGGGCTACGAGCAGTACTTC
clone_size: few; d_call: -; j_call: TRBJ2-6; v_call: TRBV19; cdr3_aa: CASSSGVGQGNVLTF; cdr3_nt: TGTGCCAGTAGTTCAGGAGTCGGTCAGGGGAACGTCCTGACTTTC
clone_size: few; d_call: -; j_call: TRBJ1-1; v_call: TRBV10-3; cdr3_aa: CAISETGTEAFF; cdr3_nt: TGTGCCATCAGTGAGACAGGGACTGAAGCTTTCTTT
clone_size: -; d_call: -; j_call: TRBJ2-7; v_call: TRBV28; cdr3_aa: CASRRTHSSYEQYF; cdr3_nt: TGTGCCAGCAGAAGGACTCATAGCTCCTACGAGCAGTACTTC
clone_size: -; d_call: -; j_call: TRBJ1-1; v_call: TRBV28; cdr3_aa: CASSKTGTLNTEAFF; cdr3_nt: TGTGCCAGCAGTAAAACCGGGACATTGAACACTGAAGCTTTCTTT
clone_size: -; d_call: -; j_call: TRBJ1-1; v_call: TRBV5-1; cdr3_aa: CASSLDRPPGGGTEAFF; cdr3_nt: TGCGCCAGCAGCTTGGACAGACCCCCGGGGGGGGGCACTGAAGCTTTCTTT
clone_size: -; d_call: TRBD1; j_call: TRBJ1-6; v_call: TRBV7-9; cdr3_aa: CASSRDRDDSPLHF; cdr3_nt: TGTGCCAGCAGCCGTGACAGGGACGACTCACCCCTCCACTTT
clone_size: -; d_call: -; j_call: TRBJ1-1; v_call: TRBV29-1; cdr3_aa: CSVVYAGRKTEAFF; cdr3_nt: TGCAGCGTTGTTTATGCGGGGAGGAAGACTGAAGCTTTCTTT
clone_size: -; d_call: -; j_call: TRBJ2-3; v_call: TRBV7-9; cdr3_aa: CASSFGGGRADTQYF; cdr3_nt: TGTGCCAGCAGCTTTGGGGGGGGCAGAGCAGATACGCAGTATTTT
clone_size: -; d_call: TRBD1; j_call: TRBJ2-7; v_call: TRBV7-2; cdr3_aa: CASSLLGTGVHEQYF; cdr3_nt: TGTGCCAGCAGCTTACTGGGGACAGGAGTTCACGAGCAGTACTTC
clone_size: -; d_call: -; j_call: TRBJ1-1; v_call: TRBV4-3; cdr3_aa: CASSQALRGNTEAFF; cdr3_nt: TGCGCCAGCAGCCAAGCCCTCCGAGGGAACACTGAAGCTTTCTTT
clone_size: -; d_call: -; j_call: TRBJ1-5; v_call: TRBV5-5; cdr3_aa: CARSLGGGGPQPQHF; cdr3_nt: TGTGCCCGCAGCTTGGGGGGGGGAGGACCCCAGCCCCAGCATTTT
clone_size: -; d_call: -; j_call: TRBJ1-1; v_call: TRBV9; cdr3_aa: CASSVGGPEAFF; cdr3_nt: TGTGCCAGCAGCGTAGGGGGGCCCGAAGCTTTCTTT
clone_size: medium-sized; d_call: TRBD1; j_call: TRBJ1-1; v_call: TRBV12-3/TRBV12-4; cdr3_aa: CASSVGNRGAFF; cdr3_nt: TGTGCCAGCAGTGTGGGGAACAGGGGGGCTTTCTTT
clone_size: few; d_call: TRBD2; j_call: TRBJ2-1; v_call: TRBV29-1; cdr3_aa: CSVGGGFASGAYNEQFF; cdr3_nt: TGCAGCGTTGGAGGAGGCTTTGCTAGCGGGGCCTACAATGAGCAGTTCTTC
clone_size: -; d_call: TRBD1; j_call: TRBJ2-1; v_call: TRBV7-2; cdr3_aa: CASSLGTGAGSYNEQFF; cdr3_nt: TGTGCCAGCAGCCTTGGGACAGGGGCAGGATCCTACAATGAGCAGTTCTTC
clone_size: -; d_call: -; j_call: TRBJ1-1; v_call: TRBV13; cdr3_aa: CASSLGGRRGTEAFF; cdr3_nt: TGTGCCAGCAGCTTAGGAGGGCGTAGGGGGACTGAAGCTTTCTTT
clone_size: once; d_call: -; j_call: TRBJ2-3; v_call: TRBV7-9; cdr3_aa: CASSFQGTDTQYF; cdr3_nt: TGTGCCAGCAGCTTCCAGGGAACAGATACGCAGTATTTT
clone_size: -; d_call: -; j_call: TRBJ1-1; v_call: TRBV5-6; cdr3_aa: CASSRHLVPGTEAFF; cdr3_nt: TGTGCCAGCAGCCGGCACCTCGTTCCGGGCACTGAAGCTTTCTTT
clone_size: few; d_call: -; j_call: TRBJ2-1; v_call: TRBV23-1; cdr3_aa: CASSQPNPPPTSCLNYNEQFF; cdr3_nt: TGCGCCAGCAGCCAACCGAACCCACCACCGACTAGTTGCCTAAACTACAATGAGCAGTTCTTC
clone_size: once; d_call: TRBD1; j_call: TRBJ2-7; v_call: TRBV5-5; cdr3_aa: CASSRDRPSSYEQYF; cdr3_nt: TGTGCCAGCAGCCGGGACAGGCCCAGCTCCTACGAGCAGTACTTC
clone_size: -; d_call: -; j_call: TRBJ1-1; v_call: TRBV25-1; cdr3_aa: CASRAGMNTEAFF; cdr3_nt: TGTGCCAGCAGGGCGGGGATGAACACTGAAGCTTTCTTT